One sample yielded the 32 T cell receptor beta chains listed below, sequenced in a study of CD8+CD57+ T cells in acquired aplastic anemia. TCR beta VDJ and CDR3 profiling used genomic DNA as template. In TCRdb, the reads were re-called with MiXCR into one record per CDR3 protein. There are some 140,000 distinct CDR3 sequences in the sample; around half occur only once, and roughly 12% lies in the top ten. For sequencing, patients were chosen who had shown expansion of CD8+CD57+ cells by flow cytometry. The sequenced sample was sorted CD4+, CD8+, or CD8+CD57+ T cells (not recorded which) from PBMCs. The receptors originated from a human donor with aplastic anemia.

The rearrangement links TRBV10-2 to TRBJ1-1, with D possibly matching TRBD1 (5 bases). The germline CDR1 and CDR2 sequences are WSHSY and SAAADI. The CDR3 extends over 14 amino acids. V gave up 2 bases and J gave up 4 bases, with 11 bases separating them. The CDR3 here is CASSEVGGGTEAFF. DNA of the CDR3: TGCGCCAGCAGTGAGGTCGGTGGGGGCACTGAAGCTTTCTTT.

Worth noting for this clonotype: An end of the junction does not agree with germline; a read error may underlie this. V is TRBV7-9 and J is TRBJ2-7, with D hard to call. Germline V gives CDR1 SEHNR, CDR2 FQNEAQ (reference sequence). The CDR3 loop spans 12 amino acids. CDR3 residues: CASSPSAYEQYF. For the CDR3, the DNA is TGTGCCAGCAGCCCCTCCGCCTATGAGCAGTACTTC.

CDR3 protein: CASSPDGFNYGYTF. The DNA of the CDR3 is TGTGCCAGCAGTCCGGATGGGTTCAACTATGGCTACACCTTC. This sequence joins TRBV5-5 and TRBJ1-2; D gene unclear. The CDR3 loop spans 14 amino acids. V gave up 5 bases and J gave up 2 bases, with 13 bases separating them. Per germline, CDR1 SGHKS and CDR2 YYEKEE (reference sequence).

This clonotype was seen repeatedly, ten times or more. The chain has TRBV16 and TRBJ2-2, with D tentatively TRBD1 (6 bases). Trimming shortened V by 4 bases and J by 1 base, and 10 bases separated the two germline ends. This CDR3 is 15 amino acids long. Per the germline V gene, CDR1 is KGHSY and CDR2 is FQNENV. The CDR3: CASSPYRENTGELFF. CDR3 DNA sequence: TGTGCCAGCAGCCCCTACAGGGAGAACACCGGGGAGCTGTTTTTT.

A single count supports this clonotype. This may arise from a read error, as a much more abundant clone is one base away. V and J are TRBV6-1 and TRBJ1-1; no reliable D call. Germline lookup yields CDR1 MNHNS and CDR2 SASEGT. The CDR3 covers 14 residues. The DNA for the CDR3 is TGTGCCGGCAGTGAATTGCTCATGAACACTGAAGCTTTCTTT. This encodes CAGSELLMNTEAFF.

The gene calls are TRBV10-3 and TRBJ2-7, with 7 bases identical to TRBD1. Trimming at V came to 5 bases and at J to 3 bases, leaving 10 bases not matched to a gene. The CDR3 loop spans 15 amino acids. Per the germline V gene, CDR1 is ENHRY and CDR2 is SYGVKD. This CDR3 reads CAISNVTGPVYEQYF. The CDR3, as DNA: TGTGCCATCAGTAATGTGACAGGGCCCGTCTACGAGCAGTACTTC.

The chain couples TRBV9 to TRBJ2-7, with 7 positions matching TRBD2. CDR3 size: 15 residues. V lost 0 bases, J lost 2 bases, and 5 bases stayed unmatched. The germline CDR1 and CDR2 sequences are SGDLS and YYNGEE. The CDR3 region has the DNA TGTGCCAGCAGCGTAGATGGCGGGAGTCCCTACGAGCAGTACTTC. Protein sequence: CASSVDGGSPYEQYF.

This clonotype has more than one count but fewer than ten. This rearrangement joins TRBV5-5 to TRBJ1-3; D remains unclear. Trimming left V 0 bases short and J 2 bases short, with 9 bases between. Germline lookup yields CDR1 SGHKS and CDR2 YYEKEE (reference sequence). This CDR3 region has 15 residues. CDR3 DNA: TGTGCCAGCAGCTTGGATTTTGGGGCTGGAAACACCATATATTTT. Translated: CASSLDFGAGNTIYF.

The sample holds a few counts of this clonotype. The rearrangement uses TRBV7-6 and TRBJ2-3, with 11 nucleotides matching TRBD1. This CDR3 is 15 amino acids long. Trimming took 5 bases from V and 3 from J; bases not matched to a gene: 4. Germline lookup yields CDR1 SGHVS and CDR2 FNYEAQ. The CDR3 loop is CASSPGQGATDTQYF. The DNA of the CDR3 is TGTGCCAGCAGCCCCGGACAGGGGGCTACAGATACGCAGTATTTT.

At least ten counts were recorded for this clonotype. V is TRBV5-1 and J is TRBJ2-3, with 7 bases aligning to TRBD2. Germline loops: CDR1 SGHRS, CDR2 YFSETQ. Losses at the gene ends were 3 bases for V and 2 bases for J; bases not matched to a gene: 9. This CDR3 has 16 residues. The CDR3 spells CASSSLTGGTTDTQYF. The CDR3 DNA follows: TGCGCCAGCAGCTCCTTAACGGGGGGAACCACAGATACGCAGTATTTT.

This clonotype appeared many times. CDR3 loop: CASSLGTSSGRDTQYF. CDR3 sequence (DNA): TGTGCCAGCAGCTTAGGGACCTCTAGCGGGAGAGATACGCAGTATTTT. V gene TRBV7-8 combines with J gene TRBJ2-3; the match to TRBD2 covers 10 bases. Germline values: CDR1 SGHVS, CDR2 FQNEAQ. This CDR3 has 16 amino acids. Trimming removed 1 base from V and 5 bases from J; junction bases left unmatched: 6.

The V gene is TRBV12-3 or TRBV12-4, the J gene TRBJ2-5; D not resolved. V lost 4 bases and J 4 bases, leaving 4 bases between the germline ends. The CDR3 sequence is 11 residues long. Here the CDR3 reads CASSSTETQYF. CDR3 DNA: TGTGCCAGCAGTTCAACAGAGACCCAGTACTTC.

CDR3 region: CASGLSAGTVTETQYF. The CDR3 region has the DNA TGTGCTAGTGGTTTGTCGGCAGGGACTGTCACCGAGACCCAGTACTTC. The J gene is TRBJ2-5, the V gene TRBV12-5; a weak D match, TRBD2 (6 bases). The CDR3 spans 16 residues. CDR1 is LGHNT, CDR2 FRNRAP, per germline. V was shortened by 2 bases and J by 5 bases, with 18 bases between the two germline ends.

V is TRBV12-3 or TRBV12-4 and J is TRBJ2-7, with 10 bases matching TRBD1. This CDR3 has 13 residues. With 5 bases clipped from V and 6 bases from J, the junction kept 4 bases outside the gene matches. The CDR3 spells CASSRDRGGEQYF. As DNA, the CDR3 is TGTGCCAGCAGTCGGGACAGGGGCGGCGAGCAGTACTTC.

CDR3 loop: CSASMTTNYGYTF. CDR3 DNA: TGCAGTGCTAGCATGACAACAAACTATGGCTACACCTTC. The chain carries TRBV20-1 and TRBJ1-2; D is unclear. Germline V gives CDR1 DFQATT, CDR2 SNEGSKA (reference sequence). The CDR3 covers 13 residues. V was shortened by 3 bases and J by 2 bases, with 10 bases between the two germline ends.

The J gene is TRBJ2-7, the V gene TRBV10-3; D unresolved. This CDR3 region has 14 residues. V was pared by 3 bases and J by 4 bases, with 13 bases between. The germline CDR1 and CDR2 sequences are ENHRY and SYGVKD. Written as DNA, the CDR3 is TGTGCCATCAGTGAAGGCAGAGAAACTTACGAGCAGTACTTC. Protein sequence: CAISEGRETYEQYF.

On this clonotype itself: One end of the junction varies from germline; a read error may be responsible. The chain joins TRBV2 to TRBJ1-2; TRBD1 matches at 8 bases. The CDR3 is 15 amino acids. Looked up from germline, CDR1 is SNHLY and CDR2 is FYNNEI. The CDR3 reads CASSLRTGPNYGYTF. The DNA of the CDR3 is TGCGCCAGCAGCCTAAGGACAGGGCCAAACTATGGCTACACCTTC. The full variable domain, with the rest looked up from reference TRBV2 and TRBJ1-2, is EPEVTQTPSHQVTQMGQEVILRCVPISNHLYFYWYRQILGQKVEFLVSFYNNEISEKSEIFDDQFSVERPDGSNFTLKIRSTKLEDSAMYFCASSLRTGPNYGYTFGSGTRLTVV.

About this clonotype: A clone one base away is much larger, so this may be a read error. It is likely a read error, because the conserved phenylalanine at the end of the CDR3 is missing. The chain has TRBV9 and TRBJ2-7; TRBD1 might be the D (6 bases). Per germline, CDR1 SGDLS and CDR2 YYNGEE. The length of the CDR3 is 14 residues. Trimming stripped 0 bases from V and 3 bases from J, with 10 bases between. CDR3 bases: TGTGCCAGCAGCGTAGTGGCAGGGGACTACGAGCAGTACCTC. Protein sequence: CASSVVAGDYEQYL.

The chain joins TRBV11-1 to TRBJ1-4, with 8 bases fitting TRBD1. J lost 8 bases, V lost 5 bases, and 16 bases had no gene match. The CDR3 runs 17 residues. Per the germline V gene, CDR1 is SGHAT and CDR2 is FQDESV (reference sequence). In DNA, the CDR3 is TGTGCCAGCAGCGCCCAGAGCTCAGGGGGCCTCTGGGAAAAACTGTTTTTT. Translated: CASSAQSSGGLWEKLFF.

The chain employs TRBV10-3 and TRBJ1-6, with D tentatively TRBD1 (5 bases). V lost 6 bases, J lost 5 bases, and 14 bases lay in between. Germline assignment: CDR1 ENHRY and CDR2 SYGVKD. The CDR3 length is 15 residues. The CDR3, as DNA: TGTGCCATCAGGGAGGGTGGGGCGAATAATTCACCCCTCCACTTT. Encoded protein: CAIREGGANNSPLHF.

This clonotype has a handful of counts. This chain joins TRBV2 and TRBJ1-5; D is undetermined. Germline CDR1 is SNHLY and CDR2 is FYNNEI. Deletions cut 6 bases from V and 10 bases from J, with 13 bases between. This CDR3 is 12 amino acids long. This CDR3 reads CASRATDAPQHF. The DNA for the CDR3 is TGTGCCAGCAGGGCCACAGACGCACCCCAGCATTTT.

The table lists this clonotype with many counts. The genes are TRBV19 and TRBJ1-3; no reliable D call. The CDR3 has 14 amino acids. The germline V gene encodes CDR1 LNHDA and CDR2 SQIVND (reference sequence). V was cut by 3 bases and J by 0 bases, with 6 bases left in between. The CDR3 DNA reads TGTGCCAGTAGTATCGGCAGCTCTGGAAACACCATATATTTT. Translating it yields CASSIGSSGNTIYF.

DNA of the CDR3: TGTGCCAGCAGCTCTGAGTCCGCCTACGAGCAGTACTTC. It specifies CASSSESAYEQYF. The gene calls are TRBV7-9 and TRBJ2-7; D is uncertain. CDR1 SEHNR and CDR2 FQNEAQ come from the germline V gene (reference sequence). CDR3 length: 13 amino acids. With 4 bases removed from V and 2 bases from J, the gap between germline ends came to 9 bases.

The gene calls are TRBV7-2 and TRBJ2-7; D might be TRBD2 (6 bases). Trimming pared 3 bases from V and 4 bases from J, leaving 7 bases between. This CDR3 contains 12 residues. Germline loops: CDR1 SGHTA, CDR2 FQGNSA. CDR3 nucleotide sequence: TGTGCCAGCAGCTTGAGCGGGTACGAGCAGTACTTC. Translated: CASSLSGYEQYF.

This clonotype has just a few counts. This chain links TRBV7-3 with TRBJ2-3; D is perhaps TRBD2 (6 bases). Germline CDR1 and CDR2: SGHTA and FQGTGA. This CDR3 spans 12 amino acids. Trimming took 7 bases from V and 6 from J, leaving 11 bases between them. CDR3 DNA sequence: TGTGCCAGCAACAACGGAGGGGATACGCAGTATTTT. Translating gives CASNNGGDTQYF. Combining the CDR3 with reference TRBV7-3 and TRBJ2-3 gives the whole variable domain GAGVSQTPSNKVTEKGKYVELRCDPISGHTALYWYRQSLGQGPEFLIYFQGTGAADDSGLPNDRFFAVRPEGSVSTLKIQRTERGDSAVYLCASNNGGDTQYFGPGTRLTVL.

The chain has TRBV14 and TRBJ1-6; the D is unclear. The ends were cut back, 1 base at V and 10 bases at J, with 8 bases in the middle. The CDR3 runs 13 residues. Germline lookup yields CDR1 SGHDN and CDR2 FVKESK. DNA of the CDR3: TGTGCCAGCAGCCAAGTGGTAGTGTCACCCCTCCACTTT. Protein sequence: CASSQVVVSPLHF.

This clonotype was found a few times. Since a much larger clone is just one base distant, this may be a read error. V gene TRBV11-1 combines with J gene TRBJ1-1, with D unresolved. The CDR3 has 16 residues. CDR1 SGHAT and CDR2 FQDESV come from the germline V gene (reference sequence). The CDR3 loop is CASNPPAKVMKTEAFF. In DNA form, the CDR3 reads TGTGCCAGCAACCCTCCCGCGAAGGTCATGAAGACTGAAGCTTTCTTT.

Ten or more counts support this clonotype. The rearrangement joins TRBV29-1 to TRBJ2-7; D tentatively fits TRBD1 or TRBD2 (5 bases each). The CDR3 runs 12 residues. V dropped 2 bases and J dropped 3 bases, with 8 bases sitting between them. The germline gives CDR1 SQVTM, CDR2 ANQGSEA. Here the CDR3 reads CSVERDDYEQYF. The CDR3 DNA reads as TGCAGCGTTGAACGGGACGACTACGAGCAGTACTTC.

The chain recombines TRBV10-3 with TRBJ2-7, with TRBD2 matching over 9 bases. The CDR3 is made up of 16 amino acids. V was pared by 4 bases and J by 0 bases, with 7 bases of the junction left unmatched. Germline-derived CDR1 and CDR2 are ENHRY and SYGVKD. DNA of the CDR3: TGTGCCATCAGTGTTAGCGGGGGCCCTACCTCCTACGAGCAGTACTTC. It translates to CAISVSGGPTSYEQYF.

The V call is TRBV6-6, the J call TRBJ2-1, with D possibly being TRBD2 (6 bases). Per germline, CDR1 MNHNY and CDR2 SVGAGI (reference sequence). The V end lost 6 bases, the J end lost 7 bases, and 19 bases lay between the germline ends. CDR3 length: 15 amino acids. In DNA form, the CDR3 reads TGTGCCAGCAGCCTCGTTAGGGACTTCAAGAATGAGCAGTTCTTC. Protein sequence: CASSLVRDFKNEQFF.

With respect to this clonotype: Its ends do not fully match the called genes, so a read error is possible. The chain combines TRBV2 with TRBJ2-3, with TRBD2 matching over 7 bases. Germline CDR1 SNHLY, CDR2 FYNNEI. The CDR3 runs to 17 residues. The CDR3 loop is CTSSTAGEFRGTDTQYF. The DNA for the CDR3 is TGTACCAGCAGTACGGCGGGAGAATTTAGAGGCACAGATACGCAGTATTTT. Combining the CDR3 with reference TRBV2 and TRBJ2-3 gives the whole variable domain EPEVTQTPSHQVTQMGQEVILRCVPISNHLYFYWYRQILGQKVEFLVSFYNNEISEKSEIFDDQFSVERPDGSNFTLKIRSTKLEDSAMYFCTSSTAGEFRGTDTQYFGPGTRLTVL.

This chain joins TRBV7-9 and TRBJ2-7, with D perhaps matching TRBD2 (5 bases). The CDR3 is 15 residues long. In germline, CDR1 is SEHNR, CDR2 FQNEAQ (reference sequence). The ends were cut back, 5 bases at V and 4 bases at J, with 18 bases in the middle. CDR3 DNA: TGTGCCAGCAGCCCAGCGGCGACGGGCCTGTACGAGCAGTACTTC. This gives the protein CASSPAATGLYEQYF.